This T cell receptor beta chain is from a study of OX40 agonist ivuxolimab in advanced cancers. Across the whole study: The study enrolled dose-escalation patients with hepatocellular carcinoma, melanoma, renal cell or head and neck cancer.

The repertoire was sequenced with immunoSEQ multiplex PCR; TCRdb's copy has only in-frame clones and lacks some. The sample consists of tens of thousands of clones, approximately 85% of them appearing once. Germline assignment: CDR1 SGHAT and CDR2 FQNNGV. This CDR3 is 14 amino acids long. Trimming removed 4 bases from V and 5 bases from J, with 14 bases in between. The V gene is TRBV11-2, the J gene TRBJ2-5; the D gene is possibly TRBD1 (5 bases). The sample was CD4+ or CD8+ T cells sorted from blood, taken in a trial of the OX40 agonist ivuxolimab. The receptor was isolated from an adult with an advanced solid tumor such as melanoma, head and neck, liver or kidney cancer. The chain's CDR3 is CASSSIGARETQYF. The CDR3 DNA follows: TGTGCCAGCAGCTCAATTGGGGCCCGGGAGACCCAGTACTTC.